The 17 T cell receptor beta chains reported below all come from one sample, sequenced in a study of blood T cell repertoires in COVID-19. TCRdb keeps only in-frame clones here, not all; method: immunoSEQ multiplex PCR. Of tens of thousands of clones listed, roughly 90% are singletons. Sequencing was performed on peripheral blood. These receptors originate from a man between 35 and 55 years old with COVID-19, enrolled during active disease.

The chain recombines TRBV5-1 with TRBJ2-3, with 9 bases aligning to TRBD1. The trim removed 4 bases at V and 4 bases at J, leaving 10 bases unmatched. The CDR3 has 16 amino acids. Per germline, CDR1 SGHRS and CDR2 YFSETQ. CDR3 loop: CASSPPRQGGPDTQYF. In nucleotides, the CDR3 is TGCGCCAGCAGCCCCCCCCGACAGGGGGGTCCAGATACGCAGTATTTT.

The V call is TRBV30, the J call TRBJ1-1; 7 nucleotides line up with TRBD1. Losses at the gene ends were 1 base for V and 0 bases for J; bases not matched to a gene: 2. The CDR3 is made up of 14 amino acids. Germline CDR1 and CDR2: GTSNPN and SVGIG (reference sequence). The CDR3 spells CAWSETGMNTEAFF. Written as DNA, the CDR3 is TGTGCCTGGAGTGAGACAGGGATGAACACTGAAGCTTTCTTT.

The genes are TRBV3-1 (or the pseudogene TRBV3-2) and TRBJ2-7; TRBD2 is a possible D gene (6 bases). The V end lost 5 bases, the J end lost 3 bases, and 14 bases lay between the germline ends. This CDR3 comprises 14 residues. From germline, CDR1 is LGHDT and CDR2 YNNKEL (reference sequence). CDR3 sequence reads: CASSTSDYRYEQYF. The CDR3 region has the DNA TGTGCCAGCAGCACCTCGGACTACCGCTACGAGCAGTACTTC.

This clone turned up a few times. The rearrangement joins TRBV7-9 to TRBJ1-2, with 9 bases identical to TRBD1. The V gene's germline CDR1 is SEHNR and CDR2 FQNEAQ (reference sequence). V was pared by 4 bases and J by 8 bases, with 8 bases of the junction left unmatched. The CDR3 has 14 residues. The CDR3 reads CASSSGTGQGGYTF. For the CDR3, the DNA is TGTGCCAGCAGCTCCGGGACAGGGCAAGGAGGCTACACCTTC.

CDR3: CATGRENQPQHF. The CDR3 region has the DNA TGTGCCACAGGACGGGAGAATCAGCCCCAGCATTTT. The chain combines TRBV10-3 with TRBJ1-5; D gene unclear. CDR3 length: 12 amino acids. Germline CDR1 reads ENHRY; CDR2 reads SYGVKD. V gave up 10 bases and J gave up 4 bases, with 11 bases separating them.

The chain is built from TRBV11-2 and TRBJ2-1, with a tentative D call TRBD2 (6 bases). Germline V CDR1 and CDR2: SGHAT, FQNNGV. Trimming left V 5 bases short and J 4 bases short, with 21 bases between. The CDR3 runs 17 residues. As DNA, the CDR3 is TGTGCCAGCAGCGTAGGATCCGGGACTGTCTTATACAATGAGCAGTTCTTC. Protein product: CASSVGSGTVLYNEQFF.

This clone is a singleton in its sample. This chain joins TRBV6-5 and TRBJ1-4, with D maybe TRBD1 (5 bases). The V and J ends lost 10 bases and 4 bases respectively, with 16 bases between them. This CDR3 is built from 14 residues. Per the germline V gene, CDR1 is MNHEY and CDR2 is SVGAGI. The CDR3 loop is CATKVGGVNEKLFF. CDR3 coding DNA: TGTGCCACCAAAGTGGGAGGGGTTAATGAAAAACTGTTTTTT.

The chain employs TRBV28 and TRBJ2-3; TRBD2 matches 8 bases. Losses at the gene ends were 1 base for V and 6 bases for J; bases not matched to a gene: 6. CDR3 length equals 15 residues. The germline V gene encodes CDR1 MDHEN and CDR2 SYDVKM. In DNA, the CDR3 is TGTGCCAGCAGTTTATACAGCGGGGGATTGGATACGCAGTATTTT. Translated: CASSLYSGGLDTQYF.

This chain uses TRBV5-1 with TRBJ1-1, with 9 positions matching TRBD1. J lost 3 bases, V lost 2 bases, and 8 bases had no gene match. Germline CDR1 is SGHRS and CDR2 is YFSETQ. The CDR3 totals 16 residues. This chain's CDR3 is CASSFDDDRGDTEAFF. CDR3 nucleotides: TGCGCCAGCAGCTTCGATGATGACAGGGGGGACACTGAAGCTTTCTTT.

The chain uses TRBV5-5 and TRBJ1-1; D may be TRBD1 (5 bases). The CDR3 sequence is 15 residues long. V lost 1 base, J lost 2 bases, and 12 bases lay in between. Germline CDR1 reads SGHKS; CDR2 reads YYEKEE (reference sequence). The CDR3 sequence is CASSLWLGGNTEAFF. CDR3 coding DNA: TGTGCCAGCAGCTTGTGGTTGGGGGGTAACACTGAAGCTTTCTTT.

V gene TRBV28 combines with J gene TRBJ2-7, with unresolved D. The CDR3 extends over 11 amino acids. V lost 4 bases to trimming and J lost 4 bases, with 5 bases between them. CDR1 is MDHEN, CDR2 SYDVKM, per germline. The CDR3 coding sequence is TGTGCCAGCAGTTCTCGGTACGAGCAGTACTTC. This gives the protein CASSSRYEQYF.

This sequence joins TRBV6-5 and TRBJ1-2; no firm D call. The germline V gene encodes CDR1 MNHEY and CDR2 SVGAGI. Trimming removed 6 bases from V and 10 bases from J, with 12 bases in between. The CDR3 length is 11 residues. In DNA, the CDR3 is TGTGCCAGCAGCCTGTTGTTTCTCTACACCTTC. This translates into CASSLLFLYTF.

This chain joins TRBV5-4 and TRBJ2-5, with a tentative D call TRBD1 (6 bases). Germline V lookup: CDR1 SGHNT, CDR2 YYREEE (reference sequence). Trimming pared 4 bases from V and 5 bases from J, leaving 15 bases between. The CDR3 runs to 14 residues. CDR3 amino acids: CASSLQGPAETQYF. The CDR3 nucleotides read TGTGCCAGCAGCCTACAGGGTCCGGCGGAGACCCAGTACTTC.

This clone was seen only a few times. CDR3 nucleotide sequence: TGTGCCAGCCAGACAGTTAACTATGGCTACACCTTC. Residues: CASQTVNYGYTF. This chain uses TRBV19 with TRBJ1-2, with D perhaps TRBD1 (5 bases). The germline gives CDR1 LNHDA, CDR2 SQIVND (reference sequence). This CDR3 is 12 amino acids long. V lost 9 bases to trimming and J lost 1 base, with 9 bases between them.

The chain joins TRBV6-2 or TRBV6-3 to TRBJ2-1; 10 bases align to TRBD2. This CDR3 is built from 14 residues. With 6 bases clipped from V and 8 bases from J, the junction kept 7 bases outside the gene matches. CDR1 and CDR2 (germline): MNHEY, SVGEGT. The CDR3 DNA sequence: TGTGCCAGCAGGCCTAGCGGGAGAGGAGATGAGCAGTTCTTC. Translation: CASRPSGRGDEQFF.

The rearrangement links TRBV7-9 to TRBJ2-3; 8 nucleotides agree with TRBD1. The germline V gene encodes CDR1 SEHNR and CDR2 FQNEAQ (reference sequence). The V and J ends lost 8 bases and 3 bases, in that order; junction bases with no gene match: 4. The CDR3 consists of 13 residues. Here the CDR3 reads CASRTGPTDTQYF. CDR3 coding DNA: TGTGCCAGCCGGACAGGGCCGACAGATACGCAGTATTTT.

The V and J genes are TRBV27 and TRBJ1-6, with a possible D match to TRBD1 (6 bases). The CDR3 consists of 13 residues. V was clipped by 5 bases and J by 8 bases, with 10 bases between them. Germline CDR1 reads MNHEY; CDR2 reads SMNVEV (reference sequence). In DNA form, the CDR3 reads TGTGCCAGCAGTCCAAGGACAGATTCACCCCTCCACTTT. Translating it yields CASSPRTDSPLHF.